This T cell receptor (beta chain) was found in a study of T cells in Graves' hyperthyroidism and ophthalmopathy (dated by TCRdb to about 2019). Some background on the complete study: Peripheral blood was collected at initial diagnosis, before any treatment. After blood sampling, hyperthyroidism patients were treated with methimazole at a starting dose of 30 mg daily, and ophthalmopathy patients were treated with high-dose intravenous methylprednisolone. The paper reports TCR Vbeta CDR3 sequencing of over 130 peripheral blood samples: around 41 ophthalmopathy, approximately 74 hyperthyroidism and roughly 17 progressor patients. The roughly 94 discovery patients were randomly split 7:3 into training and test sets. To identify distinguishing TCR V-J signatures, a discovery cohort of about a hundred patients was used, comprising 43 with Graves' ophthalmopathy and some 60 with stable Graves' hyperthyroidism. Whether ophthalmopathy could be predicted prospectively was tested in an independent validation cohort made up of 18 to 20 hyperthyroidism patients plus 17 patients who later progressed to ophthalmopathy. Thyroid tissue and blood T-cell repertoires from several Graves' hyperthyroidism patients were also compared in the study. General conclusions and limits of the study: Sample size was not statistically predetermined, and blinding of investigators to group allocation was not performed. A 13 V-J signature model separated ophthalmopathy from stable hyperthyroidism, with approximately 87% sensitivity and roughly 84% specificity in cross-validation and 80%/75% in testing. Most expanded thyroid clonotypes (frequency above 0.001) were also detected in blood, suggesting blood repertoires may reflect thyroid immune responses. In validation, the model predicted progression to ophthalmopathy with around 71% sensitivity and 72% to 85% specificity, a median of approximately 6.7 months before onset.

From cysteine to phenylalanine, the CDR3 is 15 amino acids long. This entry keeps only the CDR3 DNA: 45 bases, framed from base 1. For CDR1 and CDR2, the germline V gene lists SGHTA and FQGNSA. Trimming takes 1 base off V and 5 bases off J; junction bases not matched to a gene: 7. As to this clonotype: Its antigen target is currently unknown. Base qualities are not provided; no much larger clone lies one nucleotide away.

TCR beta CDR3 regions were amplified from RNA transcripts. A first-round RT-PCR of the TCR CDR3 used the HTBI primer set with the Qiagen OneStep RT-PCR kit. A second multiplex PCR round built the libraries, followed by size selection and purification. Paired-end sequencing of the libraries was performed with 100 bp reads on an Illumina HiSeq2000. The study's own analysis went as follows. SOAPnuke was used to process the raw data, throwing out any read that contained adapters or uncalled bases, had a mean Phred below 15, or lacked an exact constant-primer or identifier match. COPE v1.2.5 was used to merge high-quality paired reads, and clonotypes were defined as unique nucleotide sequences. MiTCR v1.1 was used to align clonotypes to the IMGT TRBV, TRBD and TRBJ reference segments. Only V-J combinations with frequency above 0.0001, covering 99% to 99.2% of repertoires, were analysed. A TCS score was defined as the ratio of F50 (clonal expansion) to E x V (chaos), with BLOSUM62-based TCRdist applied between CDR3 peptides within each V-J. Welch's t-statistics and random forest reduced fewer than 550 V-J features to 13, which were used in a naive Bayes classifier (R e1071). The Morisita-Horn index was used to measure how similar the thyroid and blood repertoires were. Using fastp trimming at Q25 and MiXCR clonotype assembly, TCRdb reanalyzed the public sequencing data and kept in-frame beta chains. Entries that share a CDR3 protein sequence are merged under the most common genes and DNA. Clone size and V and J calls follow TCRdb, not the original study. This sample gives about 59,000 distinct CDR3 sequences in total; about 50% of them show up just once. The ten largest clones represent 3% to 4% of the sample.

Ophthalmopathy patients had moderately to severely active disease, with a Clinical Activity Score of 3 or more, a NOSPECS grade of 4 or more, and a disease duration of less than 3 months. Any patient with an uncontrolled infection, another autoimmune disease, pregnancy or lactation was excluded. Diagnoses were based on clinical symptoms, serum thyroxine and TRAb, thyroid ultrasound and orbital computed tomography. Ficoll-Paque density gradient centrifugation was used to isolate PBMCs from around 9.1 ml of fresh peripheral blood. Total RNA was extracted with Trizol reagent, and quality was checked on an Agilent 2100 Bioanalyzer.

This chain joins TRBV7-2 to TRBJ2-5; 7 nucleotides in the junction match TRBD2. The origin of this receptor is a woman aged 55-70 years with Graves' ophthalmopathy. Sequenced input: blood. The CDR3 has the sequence CASSLDQGGVETQYF. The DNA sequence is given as TGTGCCAGCAGCTTAGATCAGGGAGGGGTTGAGACCCAGTACTTC.